This T cell receptor beta chain was profiled in a study of blood T cell repertoires in COVID-19. Libraries were prepared by immunoSEQ multiplex PCR; TCRdb keeps only in-frame clonotypes and omits some of them. The sample contains roughly 250,000 clones, under 85% of which appear only once. This clonotype was obtained from a middle-aged woman with active or convalescent COVID-19. Sequencing was carried out using peripheral blood.

The CDR3: CASSALTGASYPLHF. The CDR3 nucleotides read TGTGCCAGCAGTGCCCTGACTGGGGCCTCCTATCCCCTCCACTTT. The chain couples TRBV6-4 to TRBJ1-6; D is possibly TRBD1 (5 bases). The CDR3 extends over 15 amino acids. V was cut by 4 bases and J by 13 bases, with 20 bases left in between. Looked up from germline, CDR1 is MRHNA and CDR2 is SNTAGT.